What follows are 17 T cell receptor beta chains derived from one specimen sequenced in a study of blood T cell repertoires in COVID-19. Method: immunoSEQ multiplex PCR; TCRdb's copy keeps in-frame clones and lacks some. In the table there are 200,000 to 250,000 clones, about 79% of which are singletons. Sequencing used PBMCs or T cells enriched from blood (not recorded which). Receptors were obtained from a woman in her sixties or seventies who had recovered from COVID-19.

This chain joins TRBV2 and TRBJ2-4; 8 nucleotides line up with TRBD2. The CDR3 has 15 amino acids. Germline V gives CDR1 SNHLY, CDR2 FYNNEI. Losses at the gene ends were 6 bases for V and 8 bases for J; bases not matched to a gene: 12. The CDR3 reads CASSDSGVVGDIQYF. DNA of the CDR3: TGTGCCAGCAGCGATAGCGGGGTTGTTGGGGACATTCAGTACTTC.

The rearrangement uses TRBV27 and TRBJ1-2; 7 bases align to TRBD1. This CDR3 region has 13 residues. The V segment lost 4 bases and the J segment 2 bases; nucleotides outside the gene matches: 1. Germline CDR1 and CDR2: MNHEY and SMNVEV (reference sequence). CDR3: CASSSTGNYGYTF. The CDR3 nucleotides are TGTGCCAGCAGTTCGACAGGGAACTATGGCTACACCTTC.

The V gene is TRBV7-3, the J gene TRBJ2-1, with 11 bases identical to TRBD2. The germline V gene encodes CDR1 SGHTA and CDR2 FQGTGA. This CDR3 has 18 residues. With 5 bases clipped from V and 0 bases from J, the junction kept 9 bases outside the gene matches. The CDR3 DNA reads as TGTGCCAGCAGCCTGACTAGCGGGACTCCCGGCTCCTACAATGAGCAGTTCTTC. This codes for CASSLTSGTPGSYNEQFF.

V usage is TRBV9 and J usage is TRBJ2-2, with D possibly matching TRBD2 (6 bases). The CDR3 covers 14 residues. Germline-derived CDR1 and CDR2 are SGDLS and YYNGEE. Between the trimmed V and J ends, which lost 3 bases and 0 bases, there was a span of 6 bases. The chain's CDR3 is CASSGLANTGELFF. In nucleotides, the CDR3 is TGTGCCAGCAGCGGACTAGCGAACACCGGGGAGCTGTTTTTT. The full variable domain, in which reference TRBV9 and TRBJ2-2 provide the parts outside the CDR3, is DSGVTQTPKHLITATGQRVTLRCSPRSGDLSVYWYQQSLDQGLQFLIQYYNGEERAKGNILERFSAQQFPDLHSELNLSSLELGDSALYFCASSGLANTGELFFGEGSRLTVL.

The gene calls are TRBV18 and TRBJ2-5; possible D gene TRBD2, 7 bases. Germline lookup yields CDR1 KGHSH and CDR2 LQKENI. Trimming took off 2 bases at V and 2 bases at J, with 9 bases between the two ends. CDR3 length: 14 amino acids. CDR3 amino acids: CASSPRGGQETQYF. The DNA of the CDR3 is TGTGCCAGCTCACCAAGGGGGGGACAAGAGACCCAGTACTTC.

The chain uses TRBV15 and TRBJ2-2, with 7 bases matching TRBD1. The CDR3 sequence is 13 residues long. V lost 11 bases and J lost 0; bases outside the gene matches: 3. CDR1 is LNHNV and CDR2 is YYDKDF in the germline V gene (reference sequence). CDR3 residues: CAAGTANTGELFF. The CDR3, as DNA: TGTGCCGCCGGGACAGCGAACACCGGGGAGCTGTTTTTT. Full variable domain (outside the CDR3, taken from reference TRBV15 and TRBJ2-2): DAMVIQNPRYQVTQFGKPVTLSCSQTLNHNVMYWYQQKSSQAPKLLFHYYDKDFNNEADTPDNFQSRRPNTSFCFLDIRSPGLGDTAMYLCAAGTANTGELFFGEGSRLTVL.

This clone has only one observation. The CDR3 nucleotides read TGTGCCAGCAGTTCGCGTCAGGGTGGTAACACTGAAGCTTTCTTT. This translates into CASSSRQGGNTEAFF. The V gene is TRBV2, the J gene TRBJ1-1; D perhaps matches TRBD1 (5 bases). This CDR3 has 15 residues. Trimming took off 5 bases at V and 2 bases at J, with 15 bases between the two ends. Germline V gives CDR1 SNHLY, CDR2 FYNNEI.

This chain links TRBV2 with TRBJ1-1; TRBD1 aligns across 9 bases. V lost 10 bases, J lost 2 bases, and 8 bases stayed unmatched. From germline, CDR1 is SNHLY and CDR2 FYNNEI. The CDR3 is 14 amino acids. In DNA form, the CDR3 reads TGTGCCATACAGGGGACAGGGAGAAACACTGAAGCTTTCTTT. It yields the protein CAIQGTGRNTEAFF. The full variable domain, rest sourced from reference TRBV2 and TRBJ1-1, is EPEVTQTPSHQVTQMGQEVILRCVPISNHLYFYWYRQILGQKVEFLVSFYNNEISEKSEIFDDQFSVERPDGSNFTLKIRSTKLEDSAMYFCAIQGTGRNTEAFFGQGTRLTVV.

The chain links TRBV7-9 to TRBJ1-2; 9 nucleotides align to TRBD1. CDR1 is SEHNR, CDR2 FQNEAQ, per germline (reference sequence). The CDR3 runs 14 residues. After removal of 1 base from V and 11 bases from J, the junction contained 8 bases not matched to a gene. The CDR3 DNA follows: TGTGCCAGCAGCTTAGAAGGGACAGGGCGAGGGTACACCTTC. This translates into CASSLEGTGRGYTF.

The chain links TRBV12-3 or TRBV12-4 to TRBJ1-5; D ambiguous. Trimming stripped 2 bases from V and 9 bases from J, with 11 bases between. This CDR3 comprises 13 residues. This CDR3 is CASSLRIRGPQHF. CDR3 sequence (DNA): TGTGCCAGCAGTTTAAGGATTCGAGGGCCCCAGCATTTT.

The rearrangement joins TRBV5-4 to TRBJ1-1, with D uncertain. V was shortened by 6 bases and J by 2 bases, with 17 bases between the two germline ends. Germline V gene sequence: CDR1 SGHNT, CDR2 YYREEE (reference sequence). The CDR3 is 15 amino acids. The CDR3 nucleotides read TGTGCCAGCAAGGAGGGTAGGAGTAGTAACACTGAAGCTTTCTTT. Translating gives CASKEGRSSNTEAFF.

The chain has TRBV7-9 and TRBJ2-1, with D hard to call. V was cut by 1 base and J by 5 bases, with 12 bases left in between. Per the germline V gene, CDR1 is SEHNR and CDR2 is FQNEAQ (reference sequence). CDR3 size: 15 residues. The CDR3 region has the DNA TGTGCCAGCAGCTTAGGGTCAGGTGAACACAATGAGCAGTTCTTC. Amino acids: CASSLGSGEHNEQFF.

V usage is TRBV6-2 or TRBV6-3 and J usage is TRBJ2-1; TRBD2 aligns across 9 bases. The CDR3 has 15 residues. Germline V gives CDR1 MNHEY, CDR2 SVGEGT. The V and J ends lost 5 bases and 2 bases, in that order; junction bases with no gene match: 4. The CDR3 nucleotides read TGTGCCAGCAGTGTGGGACTAGCCACCTACAATGAGCAGTTCTTC. Translated: CASSVGLATYNEQFF.

V and J are TRBV2 and TRBJ1-6; TRBD1 aligns across 12 bases. Germline values: CDR1 SNHLY, CDR2 FYNNEI. Trimming at V came to 7 bases and at J to 10 bases, leaving 8 bases not matched to a gene. The CDR3 is made up of 15 amino acids. The CDR3 bases are TGTGCCAGCATCCGGGACAGGGGGCCCCTATCACCCCTCCACTTT. Residues: CASIRDRGPLSPLHF.

The rearrangement links TRBV4-1 to TRBJ2-2; D may be TRBD2 (6 bases). The CDR3 has 14 residues. Germline CDR1 and CDR2: MGHRA and YSYEKL. V was clipped by 2 bases and J by 6 bases, with 10 bases between them. The CDR3 sequence is CASSQLRDAGELFF. Written as DNA, the CDR3 is TGCGCCAGCAGCCAATTGCGGGATGCCGGGGAGCTGTTTTTT.

In its sample, this clone was seen a few times. The CDR3 protein is CASSIQGIDNYGYTF. The CDR3 DNA is TGTGCCAGTAGTATTCAGGGGATAGACAACTATGGCTACACCTTC. This chain connects TRBV19 to TRBJ1-2; D may be TRBD1 (6 bases). Between the trimmed V and J ends, which lost 3 bases and 2 bases, there was a span of 13 bases. This CDR3 region has 15 residues. Per the germline V gene, CDR1 is LNHDA and CDR2 is SQIVND (reference sequence).

This chain joins TRBV5-3 and TRBJ1-2; D is unresolved. TRBV5-3 is treated as an ORF (open reading frame) with a function not yet certain. There are 14 residues in the CDR3. The ends were cut back, 4 bases at V and 6 bases at J, with 16 bases in the middle. The CDR3, as DNA: TGTGCCAGAAGCGTCCCCCCCCGGAGCCATGGCTACACCTTC. Translating it yields CARSVPPRSHGYTF.